The source of this T cell receptor beta chain is a study of neurological immune-mediated disorders. CDR1 and CDR2 from the germline V gene are SGHTA and FQGNSA. Trimming cost V 1 base and J 3 bases, with 13 bases left between them. The CDR3 sequence is 16 residues long. TCRdb called the 5' RACE reads again in MiXCR, with one record for every CDR3 protein. This table has about 58,000 distinct CDR3 sequences, around 3.6% appearing once. Many counts were recorded for this clonotype. The TCR originated in a man younger than 40 with multiple sclerosis. Sequencing input: PBMCs. V gene TRBV7-2 combines with J gene TRBJ1-3; tentatively, D is TRBD1 (6 bases). CDR3 coding DNA: TGTGCCAGCAGCTTAGTTAGGGGGACGGGTGGAAACACCATATATTTT. Translating it yields CASSLVRGTGGNTIYF.